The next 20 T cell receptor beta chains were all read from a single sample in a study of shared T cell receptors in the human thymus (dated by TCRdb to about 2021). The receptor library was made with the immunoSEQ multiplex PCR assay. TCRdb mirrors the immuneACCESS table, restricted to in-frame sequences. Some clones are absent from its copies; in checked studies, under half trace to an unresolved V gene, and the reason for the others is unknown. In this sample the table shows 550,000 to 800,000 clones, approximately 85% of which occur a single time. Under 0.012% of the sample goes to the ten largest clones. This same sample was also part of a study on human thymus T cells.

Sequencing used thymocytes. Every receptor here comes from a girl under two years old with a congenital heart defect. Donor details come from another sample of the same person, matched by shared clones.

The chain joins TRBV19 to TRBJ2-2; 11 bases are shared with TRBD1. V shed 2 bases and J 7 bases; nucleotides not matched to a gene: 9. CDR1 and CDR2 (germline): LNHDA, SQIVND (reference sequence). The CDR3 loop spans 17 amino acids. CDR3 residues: CASSIPLLDRGLGELFF. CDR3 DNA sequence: TGTGCCAGTAGTATACCCCTTTTGGACAGGGGGCTCGGGGAGCTGTTTTTT.

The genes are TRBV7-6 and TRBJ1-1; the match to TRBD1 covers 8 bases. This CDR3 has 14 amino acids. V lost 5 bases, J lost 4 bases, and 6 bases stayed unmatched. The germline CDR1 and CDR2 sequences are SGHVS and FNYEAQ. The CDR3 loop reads CASSRTGFGTEAFF. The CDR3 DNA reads TGTGCCAGCAGCCGGACAGGGTTTGGCACTGAAGCTTTCTTT.

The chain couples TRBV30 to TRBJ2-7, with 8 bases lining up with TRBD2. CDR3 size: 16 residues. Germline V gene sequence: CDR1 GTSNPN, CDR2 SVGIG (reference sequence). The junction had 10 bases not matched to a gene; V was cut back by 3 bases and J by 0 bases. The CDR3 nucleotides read TGTGCCTGGAGCCCACTTCGGGAGGGGTCCTCCTACGAGCAGTACTTC. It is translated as CAWSPLREGSSYEQYF.

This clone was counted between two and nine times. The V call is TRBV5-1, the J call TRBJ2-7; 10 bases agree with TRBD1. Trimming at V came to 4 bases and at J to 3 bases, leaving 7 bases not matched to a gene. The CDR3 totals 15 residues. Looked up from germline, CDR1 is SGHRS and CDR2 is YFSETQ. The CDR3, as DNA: TGCGCCAGCAGCCCGACAGGGGGCCCACACTACGAGCAGTACTTC. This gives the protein CASSPTGGPHYEQYF.

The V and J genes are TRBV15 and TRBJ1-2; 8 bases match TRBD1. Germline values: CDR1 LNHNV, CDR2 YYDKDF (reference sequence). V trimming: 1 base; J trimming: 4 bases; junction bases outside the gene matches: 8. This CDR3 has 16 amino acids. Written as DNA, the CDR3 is TGTGCCACCAGCAGAGGGTGCGCAGGGGGCATCTATGGCTACACCTTC. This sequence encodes CATSRGCAGGIYGYTF.

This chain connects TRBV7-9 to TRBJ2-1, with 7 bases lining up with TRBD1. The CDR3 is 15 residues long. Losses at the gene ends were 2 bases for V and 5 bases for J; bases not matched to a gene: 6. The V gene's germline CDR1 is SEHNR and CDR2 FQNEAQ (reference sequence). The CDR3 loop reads CASSLPGTDNNEQFF. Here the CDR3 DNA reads TGTGCCAGCAGCTTACCCGGGACAGATAACAATGAGCAGTTCTTC.

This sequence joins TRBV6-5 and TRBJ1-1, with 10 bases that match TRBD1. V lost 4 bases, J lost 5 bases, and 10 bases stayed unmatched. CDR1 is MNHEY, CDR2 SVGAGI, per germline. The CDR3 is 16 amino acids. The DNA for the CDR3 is TGTGCCAGCAGTTGTGACAGGGGGCGAGGGAGTACTGAAGCTTTCTTT. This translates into CASSCDRGRGSTEAFF.

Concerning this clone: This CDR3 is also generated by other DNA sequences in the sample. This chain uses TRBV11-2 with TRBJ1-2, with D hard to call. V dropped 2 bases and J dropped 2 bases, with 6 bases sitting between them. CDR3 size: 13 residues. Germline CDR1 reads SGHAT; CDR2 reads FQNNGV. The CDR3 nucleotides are TGTGCCAGCAGCTTACGAGGGAACTATGGCTACACCTTC. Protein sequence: CASSLRGNYGYTF.

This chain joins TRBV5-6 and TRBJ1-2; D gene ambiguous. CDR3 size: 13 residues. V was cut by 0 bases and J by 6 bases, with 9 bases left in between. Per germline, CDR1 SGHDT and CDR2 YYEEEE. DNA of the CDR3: TGTGCCAGCAGCTTGGCCTCGGTGGATGGCTACACCTTC. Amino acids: CASSLASVDGYTF.

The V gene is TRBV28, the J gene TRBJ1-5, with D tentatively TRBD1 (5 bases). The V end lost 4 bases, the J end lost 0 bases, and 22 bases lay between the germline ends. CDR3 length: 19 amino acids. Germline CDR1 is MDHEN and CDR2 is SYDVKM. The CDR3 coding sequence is TGTGCCAGCAGTTGGTCTGTCGGGGGGGACTATCATAGCAATCAGCCCCAGCATTTT. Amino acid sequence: CASSWSVGGDYHSNQPQHF.

DNA for the CDR3: TGTGCCAGCAGCCGACAGGGGACCATATATTTT. Its protein product is CASSRQGTIYF. This sequence joins TRBV5-6 and TRBJ1-3, with 8 bases fitting TRBD1. The length of the CDR3 is 11 residues. Germline CDR1 and CDR2: SGHDT and YYEEEE. Trimming at V came to 4 bases and at J to 10 bases, leaving 1 base not matched to a gene.

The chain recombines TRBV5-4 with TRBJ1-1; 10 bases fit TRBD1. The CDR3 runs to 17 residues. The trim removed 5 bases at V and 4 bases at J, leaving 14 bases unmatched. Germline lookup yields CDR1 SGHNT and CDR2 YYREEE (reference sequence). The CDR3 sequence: CASSPDRGPFWSTEAFF. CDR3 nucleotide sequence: TGTGCCAGCAGTCCCGACAGGGGGCCATTCTGGAGCACTGAAGCTTTCTTT.

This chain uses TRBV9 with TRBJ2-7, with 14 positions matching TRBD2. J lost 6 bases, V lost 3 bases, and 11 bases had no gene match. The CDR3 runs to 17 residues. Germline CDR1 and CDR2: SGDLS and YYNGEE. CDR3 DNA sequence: TGTGCCAGCAGCGCCGCGAGGACTAGCGGGGGGTGGGCCGAGCAGTACTTC. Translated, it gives CASSAARTSGGWAEQYF.

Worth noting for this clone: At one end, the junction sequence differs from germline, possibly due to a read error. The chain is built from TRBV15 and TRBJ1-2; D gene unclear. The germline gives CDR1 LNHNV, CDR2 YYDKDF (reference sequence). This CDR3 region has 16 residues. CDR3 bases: TGTGCCGCCAGCAGAGAGCCCCACTCGGCTCAGGATGGCTACACCTTC. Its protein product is CAASREPHSAQDGYTF.

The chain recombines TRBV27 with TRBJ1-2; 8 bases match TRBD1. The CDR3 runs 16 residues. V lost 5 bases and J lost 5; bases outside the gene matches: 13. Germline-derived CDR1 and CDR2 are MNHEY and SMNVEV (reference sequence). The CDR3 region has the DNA TGTGCCAGCAGTCCCCCCCCGACAGGGGATGGGTATGGCTACACCTTC. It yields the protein CASSPPPTGDGYGYTF.

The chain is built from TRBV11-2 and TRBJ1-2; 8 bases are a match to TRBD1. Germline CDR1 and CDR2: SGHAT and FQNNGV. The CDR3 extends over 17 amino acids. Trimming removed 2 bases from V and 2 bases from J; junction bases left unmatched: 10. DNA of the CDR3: TGTGCCAGCAGCTTAAAAACGGGACAGGCGGAAAACTATGGCTACACCTTC. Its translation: CASSLKTGQAENYGYTF.

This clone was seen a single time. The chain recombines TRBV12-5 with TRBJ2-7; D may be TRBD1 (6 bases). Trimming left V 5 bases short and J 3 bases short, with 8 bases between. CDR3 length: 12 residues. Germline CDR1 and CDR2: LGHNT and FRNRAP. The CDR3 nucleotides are TGTGCTAGTGGTACCAGGGGCTACGAGCAGTACTTC. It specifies CASGTRGYEQYF.

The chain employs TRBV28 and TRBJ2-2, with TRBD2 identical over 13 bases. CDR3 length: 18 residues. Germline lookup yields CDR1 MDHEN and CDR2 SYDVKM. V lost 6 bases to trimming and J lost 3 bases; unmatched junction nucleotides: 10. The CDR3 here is CASSPGLAGDIHTGELFF. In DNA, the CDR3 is TGTGCCAGCAGCCCAGGACTAGCGGGGGACATACACACCGGGGAGCTGTTTTTT. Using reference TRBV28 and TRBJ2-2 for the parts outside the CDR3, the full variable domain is DVKVTQSSRYLVKRTGEKVFLECVQDMDHENMFWYRQDPGLGLRLIYFSYDVKMKEKGDIPEGYSVSREKKERFSLILESASTNQTSMYLCASSPGLAGDIHTGELFFGEGSRLTVL.

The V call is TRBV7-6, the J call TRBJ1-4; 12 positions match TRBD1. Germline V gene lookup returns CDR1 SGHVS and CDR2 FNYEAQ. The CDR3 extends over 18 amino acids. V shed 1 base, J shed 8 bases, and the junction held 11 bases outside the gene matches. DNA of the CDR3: TGTGCCAGCAGCTTAGGATGGGGACAGGGGGCTAGATTGGAAAAACTGTTTTTT. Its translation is CASSLGWGQGARLEKLFF.

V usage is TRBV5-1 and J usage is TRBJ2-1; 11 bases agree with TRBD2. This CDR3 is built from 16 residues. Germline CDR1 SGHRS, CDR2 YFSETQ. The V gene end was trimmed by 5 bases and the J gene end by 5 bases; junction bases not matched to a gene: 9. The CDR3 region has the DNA TGCGCCAGCAGGCTCTCTAGCGGGGGGTCCAACAATGAGCAGTTCTTC. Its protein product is CASRLSSGGSNNEQFF.